The 21 T cell receptor beta chains reported below all come from one sample, sequenced in a study of blood T cell repertoires in COVID-19. TCRdb keeps only in-frame clones here, not all; method: immunoSEQ multiplex PCR. The table records about 150,000 clones, 91% of them present only once. Sequencing was done on a sample of peripheral blood. The receptor source for this set is a man over 45 with acute or convalescent COVID-19.

J is TRBJ2-7 and V is TRBV28, with D possibly matching TRBD2 (6 bases). V was clipped by 6 bases and J by 0 bases, with 15 bases between them. CDR3 length equals 15 residues. Germline V gene sequence: CDR1 MDHEN, CDR2 SYDVKM. DNA of the CDR3: TGTGCCAGCAGACCATGGGGGGAGAACTCCTACGAGCAGTACTTC. Translating gives CASRPWGENSYEQYF.

This sequence joins TRBV12-2 and TRBJ2-2; TRBD2 is taken as the D call from the table, unchecked against the DNA. TRBV12-2 has pseudogene status. The CDR3 spans 16 residues. CDR3 in DNA: TGTGCAAGTCGCTTAGTCCGGGGAAAAAACACCGGGGAGCTGTTTTTT. Encoded protein: CASRLVRGKNTGELFF.

The chain combines TRBV7-2 with TRBJ1-4; tentatively, D is TRBD1 (5 bases). The CDR3 covers 14 residues. Trimming shortened V by 5 bases and J by 7 bases, and 14 bases separated the two germline ends. Germline loops: CDR1 SGHTA, CDR2 FQGNSA. The CDR3, as DNA: TGTGCCAGCAGCAGAGACCCCGGGGGTGAAAAACTGTTTTTT. It codes for CASSRDPGGEKLFF.

The V gene is TRBV6-5, the J gene TRBJ1-5; D is possibly TRBD1 (5 bases). The CDR3 extends over 14 amino acids. The V end lost 8 bases, the J end lost 5 bases, and 16 bases lay between the germline ends. The germline V gene has CDR1 MNHEY and CDR2 SVGAGI. CDR3 protein: CASGVGHSDQPQHF. Written as DNA, the CDR3 is TGTGCCAGCGGAGTCGGACACAGCGATCAGCCCCAGCATTTT.

The J gene is TRBJ2-3, the V gene TRBV29-1; 10 nucleotides line up with TRBD2. The ends lost 7 bases at V and 2 bases at J; junction bases unmatched: 6. Germline V gives CDR1 SQVTM, CDR2 ANQGSEA. The CDR3 has 14 amino acids. The CDR3 sequence: CSALTSGNTDTQYF. The CDR3 coding sequence is TGCAGCGCGCTTACTAGCGGGAACACAGATACGCAGTATTTT.

The chain uses TRBV27 and TRBJ2-7; tentatively, D is TRBD2 (6 bases). The CDR3 sequence is 13 residues long. The V gene lost 4 bases and the J gene lost 4 bases, with 11 bases spanning the gap. Germline V lookup: CDR1 MNHEY, CDR2 SMNVEV (reference sequence). Written as DNA, the CDR3 is TGTGCCAGCAGTTCGAGCGGGTCGTACGAGCAGTACGTC. This codes for CASSSSGSYEQYV.

The genes are TRBV6-2 or TRBV6-3 and TRBJ2-3; D unresolved. Germline V CDR1 and CDR2: MNHEY, SVGEGT. The CDR3 is 14 amino acids. Trimming pared 4 bases from V and 6 bases from J, leaving 14 bases between. Here the CDR3 reads CASSLLDRGDTQYF. Written as DNA, the CDR3 is TGTGCCAGCAGTTTGCTCGACCGCGGTGATACGCAGTATTTT.

V usage is TRBV20-1 and J usage is TRBJ2-5, with D perhaps TRBD1 (5 bases). The V and J ends lost 7 bases and 5 bases respectively, with 11 bases between them. The germline V gene has CDR1 DFQATT and CDR2 SNEGSKA (reference sequence). CDR3 length: 11 amino acids. CDR3 in DNA: TGCAGTGGCCAGGGCACGGAGACCCAGTACTTC. It specifies CSGQGTETQYF.

V usage is TRBV28 and J usage is TRBJ2-5, with D tentatively TRBD1 (6 bases). The V end was cut by 3 bases, the J end by 5 bases, with 13 bases between. CDR3 length: 14 amino acids. CDR1 is MDHEN, CDR2 SYDVKM, per germline. In DNA, the CDR3 is TGTGCCAGCAGTTTGACCAGGGGCTGGGAGACCCAGTACTTC. It specifies CASSLTRGWETQYF.

This chain links TRBV28 with TRBJ2-3, with TRBD2 matching 15 bases. V lost 2 bases, J lost 3 bases, and 3 bases stayed unmatched. The CDR3 sequence is 17 residues long. The V gene's germline CDR1 is MDHEN and CDR2 SYDVKM. This chain's CDR3 is CASSLRGLAGGTDTQYF. In DNA form, the CDR3 reads TGTGCCAGCAGTTTAAGAGGACTAGCGGGAGGGACAGATACGCAGTATTTT.

J is TRBJ2-1 and V is TRBV13; 10 bases align to TRBD2. The CDR3 contains 16 residues. Germline V gives CDR1 PRHDT, CDR2 FYEKMQ (reference sequence). J was trimmed by 6 bases and V by 1 base; bases with no gene match: 6. In DNA, the CDR3 is TGTGCCAGCAGCTTAGAGCCACTAGCGGGATCCAATGAGCAGTTCTTC. Its translation is CASSLEPLAGSNEQFF.

The V gene is TRBV4-2, the J gene TRBJ2-1; 7 bases are a match to TRBD2. V shed 1 base and J 5 bases; nucleotides not matched to a gene: 8. The germline V gene has CDR1 LGHNA and CDR2 YNFKEQ. This CDR3 spans 16 amino acids. The CDR3 coding sequence is TGTGCCAGCAGCCAAGCGAATTGGGACTACCACAATGAGCAGTTCTTC. This codes for CASSQANWDYHNEQFF.

The chain combines TRBV4-1 with TRBJ2-1; TRBD1 aligns across 10 bases. The CDR3 totals 15 residues. Germline trimming cut 2 bases from V and 8 bases from J; bases unmatched to any gene: 6. The V gene's germline CDR1 is MGHRA and CDR2 YSYEKL. The CDR3 here is CASSQPRDRGYEQFF. The CDR3, as DNA: TGCGCCAGCAGCCAACCACGGGACAGGGGATATGAGCAGTTCTTC.

The chain has TRBV9 and TRBJ2-5; 8 nucleotides line up with TRBD2. V lost 4 bases to trimming and J lost 3 bases; unmatched junction nucleotides: 8. This CDR3 is built from 15 residues. Germline CDR1 reads SGDLS; CDR2 reads YYNGEE. Written as DNA, the CDR3 is TGTGCCAGCAGCCCAGGGACTAGTAGTGAAGAGACCCAGTACTTC. Translation gives CASSPGTSSEETQYF.

The J gene is TRBJ2-1, the V gene TRBV7-8, with TRBD1 identical over 7 bases. Germline lookup yields CDR1 SGHVS and CDR2 FQNEAQ. V shed 6 bases, J shed 0 bases, and the junction held 5 bases outside the gene matches. The CDR3 sequence is 15 residues long. The CDR3, as DNA: TGTGCCAGCAGGAGTTACAGGGGCTCCTACAATGAGCAGTTCTTC. Its translation is CASRSYRGSYNEQFF.

The chain combines TRBV11-2 with TRBJ2-7; a possible D gene is TRBD2 (5 bases). Germline V gene sequence: CDR1 SGHAT, CDR2 FQNNGV. The V and J ends lost 5 bases and 3 bases respectively, with 20 bases between them. The CDR3 sequence is 16 residues long. The CDR3 loop is CASSPPSAGKYYEQYF. The CDR3 DNA sequence: TGTGCCAGCAGCCCCCCGTCGGCGGGCAAATACTACGAGCAGTACTTC.

The chain recombines TRBV2 with TRBJ2-2; 10 bases fit TRBD1. V trimming: 7 bases; J trimming: 4 bases; junction bases outside the gene matches: 6. CDR1 and CDR2 from the germline V gene are SNHLY and FYNNEI. CDR3 length equals 15 residues. In nucleotides, the CDR3 is TGTGCCAGCACCGAGCGACAGGGGGCCACCGGGGAGCTGTTTTTT. Translated: CASTERQGATGELFF.

This clone was picked up one time. The chain joins TRBV15 to TRBJ2-7; D ambiguous. The CDR3 contains 14 residues. Trimming stripped 1 base from V and 3 bases from J, with 10 bases between. Germline V gene sequence: CDR1 LNHNV, CDR2 YYDKDF (reference sequence). As DNA, the CDR3 is TGTGCCACCAGCAGAGTCGGCGAGCGCTACGAGCAGTACTTC. Protein: CATSRVGERYEQYF.

The chain combines TRBV7-9 with TRBJ1-4, with unresolved D. The CDR3 runs 16 residues. Trimming shortened V by 2 bases and J by 0 bases, and 10 bases separated the two germline ends. CDR1 SEHNR and CDR2 FQNEAQ come from the germline V gene (reference sequence). The CDR3 sequence is CASSLSPAATNEKLFF. DNA for the CDR3: TGTGCCAGCAGCTTAAGCCCGGCGGCAACTAATGAAAAACTGTTTTTT. The full variable domain, in which reference TRBV7-9 and TRBJ1-4 provide the parts outside the CDR3, is DTGVSQNPRHKITKRGQNVTFRCDPISEHNRLYWYRQTLGQGPEFLTYFQNEAQLEKSRLLSDRFSAERPKGSFSTLEIQRTEQGDSAMYLCASSLSPAATNEKLFFGSGTQLSVL.

The V call is TRBV30, the J call TRBJ2-1, with a possible D match to TRBD2 (6 bases). The CDR3 is made up of 19 amino acids. The germline V gene encodes CDR1 GTSNPN and CDR2 SVGIG (reference sequence). The V and J ends lost 2 bases and 0 bases respectively, with 23 bases between them. The DNA of the CDR3 is TGTGCCTGGAGTTCCCCGCTAGCGCGAGTACTTAGCTCCTACAATGAGCAGTTCTTC. It translates to CAWSSPLARVLSSYNEQFF.

This clone has a single count. The chain carries TRBV7-2 and TRBJ2-2; 12 bases map to TRBD2. CDR3 length: 18 residues. From germline, CDR1 is SGHTA and CDR2 FQGNSA. J gave up 4 bases and V 3 bases, and 9 bases lay outside the gene matches. The CDR3 bases are TGTGCCAGCAGCTTGATGTCTAGCGGGGGGGCGAGCACCGGGGAGCTGTTTTTT. This translates into CASSLMSSGGASTGELFF.